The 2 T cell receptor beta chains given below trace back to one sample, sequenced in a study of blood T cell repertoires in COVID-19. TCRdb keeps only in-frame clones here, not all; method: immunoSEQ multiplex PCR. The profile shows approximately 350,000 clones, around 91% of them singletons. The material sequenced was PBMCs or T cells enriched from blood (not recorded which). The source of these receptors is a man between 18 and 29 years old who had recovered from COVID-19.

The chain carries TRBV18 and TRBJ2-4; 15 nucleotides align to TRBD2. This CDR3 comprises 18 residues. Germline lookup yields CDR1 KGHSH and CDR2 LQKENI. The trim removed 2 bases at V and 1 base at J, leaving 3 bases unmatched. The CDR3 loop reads CASSPGLAGGRAKNIQYF. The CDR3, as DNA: TGTGCCAGCTCACCAGGACTAGCGGGAGGGAGGGCCAAAAACATTCAGTACTTC.

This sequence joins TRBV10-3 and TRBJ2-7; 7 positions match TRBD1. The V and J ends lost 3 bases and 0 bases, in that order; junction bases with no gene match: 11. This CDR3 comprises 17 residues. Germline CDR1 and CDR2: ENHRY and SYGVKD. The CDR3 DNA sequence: TGTGCCATCAGTGACGACCCCGGGACAGAAAGCTCCTACGAGCAGTACTTC. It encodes CAISDDPGTESSYEQYF.